This TCR beta chain is from a study of T cells after posttransplantation cyclophosphamide (dated by TCRdb to the mid-2010s). Turning to the overall study: The study tracked T cell repertoire reconstitution by TRB sequencing after myeloablative bone marrow transplantation using posttransplantation cyclophosphamide as GVHD prophylaxis. Because TRA and TRB clonality correlated tightly in 9 samples, later TCR analyses were limited to TRB. Blood from all 30 or so PTCy patients who had 1-year posttransplant specimens underwent TRB sequencing. Samples from around 40 PTCy-treated patients and 15 to 20 related bone marrow donors of those patients were subjected to antigen receptor sequencing. Public TRB sequences were compared against a database of over 3,500 sequences linked to responses to pathogens, tumor antigens, self-antigens and alloantigens. Up to 3 additional blood samples from 2 to 5.2 years after transplant were also TRB-sequenced in 3 patients, as was pretransplant blood from a handful of patients.

Genomic DNA was used for TRB sequencing, which was performed with the immunoSEQ assay at survey resolution or with the hsTCRB kit. Per the original workflow: The immunoSEQ software handled the initial read processing, while the LymphoSeq R package was used for the repertoire analyses. Clonality was computed as 1 minus normalized Shannon entropy; Gini coefficient was also calculated for each TRB dataset. Phenotypes of unsorted samples were inferred by mapping TRB sequences from sorted subsets of the recipient or donor onto unsorted samples of the same recipient. TCRdb limited this immuneACCESS table to in-frame rearrangements with V and J called. A share of clones is missing; checked studies link under half to unresolved V genes, and the rest is unexplained. D and trimming were read from the DNA, whereas the V and J calls and clone size are those reported in that table. The table shows around 10,000 clones here, with no singletons. The ten largest clones represent 14% of the sample.

The treatment or condition tag for this specimen amounts to: high-dose cyclophosphamide on days +3 and +4 as single-agent GVHD prophylaxis. For conditioning, the PTCy patients got busulfan and fludarabine, then a related or unrelated marrow graft, followed by cyclophosphamide on days +3 and +4. PTCy-treated patients were drawn from a prospective multi-institutional clinical trial. Peripheral blood and bone marrow mononuclear cells were isolated by Ficoll-Hypaque density centrifugation and were cryopreserved. V is trimmed back by 3 bases and J by 1 base, and the junction contains 5 bases that no gene match accounts for. According to the germline V gene, CDR1 reads SGHRS and CDR2 reads YFSETQ. The CDR3 holds 16 amino acids from the cysteine to the phenylalanine. Kept here is only the CDR3 DNA, which spans 48 bases and is read in frame from base 1. At least ten counts were recorded for this clone. Its antigen is unknown. Base qualities are not provided; no much larger clone lies one nucleotide away.

What the authors observed across the whole study: Donor-recipient similarity was low at 1-2 months but increased during the first year, and donor CD8+ memory clones often dominated later blood repertoires. Across roughly 49 patients, TRB clonality was highly associated with recipient CMV seropositivity and CMV reactivation, and PTCy diversity was similar to diversity in CNI/methotrexate controls. The TRB repertoires of T cells infiltrating skin or GI tract showed only limited overlap with the TRB repertoires of T cells in blood.

The TCR originated in a female patient aged 40-49 years who received an allogeneic stem cell transplant from a related donor, was CMV-positive, and had no GVHD. In transplant recipients, some T cells may be of donor rather than host origin. This receptor chain uses TRBV5-1 and TRBJ2-2, with TRBD2 matching 8 junction bases. This specimen was PBMCs, taken after allogeneic stem cell transplant with posttransplant cyclophosphamide. This receptor has the CDR3 CASSSVAGMNTGELFF. The sequenced DNA: TGCGCCAGCAGCTCTGTAGCGGGGATGAACACCGGGGAGCTGTTTTTT. The reference TRBV5-1 and TRBJ2-2 proteins fill in what lies around the CDR3, so the full variable domain reads KAGVTQTPRYLIKTRGQQVTLSCSPISGHRSVSWYQQTPGQGLQFLFEYFSETQRNKGNFPGRFSGRQFSNSRSEMNVSTLELGDSALYLCASSSVAGMNTGELFFGEGSRLTVL.